These 6 T cell receptor beta chains share one sample of origin, sequenced in a study of OX40 agonist ivuxolimab in advanced cancers. Produced via immunoSEQ multiplex PCR; TCRdb's table is partial and in-frame only. This repertoire shows roughly 87,000 clones, approximately 90% found once; its top ten account for about 8.6%. The starting material was CD4+ or CD8+ T cells sorted from blood, obtained in a trial of the OX40 agonist ivuxolimab. The receptors were gathered from an adult with an advanced solid tumor such as melanoma, head and neck, liver or kidney cancer.

The table lists this clone with a count of one. The chain uses TRBV27 and TRBJ2-1; D unresolved. Germline-derived CDR1 and CDR2 are MNHEY and SMNVEV (reference sequence). This CDR3 is 14 amino acids long. V was cut by 7 bases and J by 3 bases, with 13 bases left in between. The CDR3 DNA is TGTGCCAGCACCCAGGCAGGCTACTACAATGAGCAGTTCTTC. Translated, it gives CASTQAGYYNEQFF.

The V gene is TRBV5-1, the J gene TRBJ2-2; the match to TRBD2 covers 7 bases. V shed 6 bases, J shed 6 bases, and the junction held 2 bases outside the gene matches. CDR1 SGHRS and CDR2 YFSETQ come from the germline V gene. The CDR3 extends over 12 amino acids. The CDR3 nucleotides are TGCGCCAGCATGGGAGGGCCCGGGGAGCTGTTTTTT. Translation: CASMGGPGELFF.

The chain has TRBV9 and TRBJ2-3; 11 nucleotides align to TRBD1. Germline V gives CDR1 SGDLS, CDR2 YYNGEE. This CDR3 has 18 residues. Unmatched junction bases numbered 10, after V lost 2 bases and J lost 2 bases. CDR3: CASSVPRGGQGVTDTQYF. The CDR3 DNA is TGTGCCAGCAGCGTTCCGCGCGGGGGACAGGGGGTCACAGATACGCAGTATTTT.

J is TRBJ2-1 and V is TRBV4-1; TRBD1 aligns across 9 bases. In germline, CDR1 is MGHRA, CDR2 YSYEKL. With V trimmed by 3 bases and J by 7 bases, 7 bases remained unmatched. This CDR3 comprises 15 residues. The CDR3 DNA is TGCGCCAGCAGCCAGGACAGGGGTCTAAGGAATGAGCAGTTCTTC. It specifies CASSQDRGLRNEQFF.

The chain employs TRBV27 and TRBJ2-3; 9 bases agree with TRBD1. Germline CDR1 is MNHEY and CDR2 is SMNVEV (reference sequence). CDR3 length: 14 amino acids. V lost 5 bases and J lost 3; bases outside the gene matches: 3. The CDR3 region is CASSEDRGTDTQYF. Here the CDR3 DNA reads TGTGCCAGCAGTGAGGACAGGGGAACAGATACGCAGTATTTT.

The chain couples TRBV27 to TRBJ1-1, with 8 bases that match TRBD1. V shed 7 bases and J 5 bases; nucleotides not matched to a gene: 12. The germline CDR1 and CDR2 sequences are MNHEY and SMNVEV (reference sequence). CDR3 length: 15 amino acids. CDR3 DNA: TGTGCCAGCACGAGGGGCAGGGGGCCTGGTACTGAAGCTTTCTTT. Its protein is CASTRGRGPGTEAFF.